This TCR beta chain was captured in a study of cytomegalovirus exposure and HLA in healthy donors. Primers for the PCR totalled 60 Vbeta and 13 Jbeta. Clones were sequenced by immunoSEQ multiplex PCR, and TCRdb holds only the in-frame ones, with some missing. Among 90,000 to 120,000 clones listed, around 76% were seen once. This clone was picked up a small number of times. CDR1 is MNHEY, CDR2 SVGAGI, per germline. This CDR3 comprises 16 residues. V was pared by 0 bases and J by 2 bases, with 10 bases between. The chain has TRBV6-5 and TRBJ2-2; no clear D. The sequence was collected from a man aged 18 to 35 in good health and CMV-seronegative. Sequences were obtained from PBMCs. CDR3 DNA sequence: TGTGCCAGCAGTTACTCAACAGACCTTAACACCGGGGAGCTGTTTTTT. Its translation is CASSYSTDLNTGELFF.